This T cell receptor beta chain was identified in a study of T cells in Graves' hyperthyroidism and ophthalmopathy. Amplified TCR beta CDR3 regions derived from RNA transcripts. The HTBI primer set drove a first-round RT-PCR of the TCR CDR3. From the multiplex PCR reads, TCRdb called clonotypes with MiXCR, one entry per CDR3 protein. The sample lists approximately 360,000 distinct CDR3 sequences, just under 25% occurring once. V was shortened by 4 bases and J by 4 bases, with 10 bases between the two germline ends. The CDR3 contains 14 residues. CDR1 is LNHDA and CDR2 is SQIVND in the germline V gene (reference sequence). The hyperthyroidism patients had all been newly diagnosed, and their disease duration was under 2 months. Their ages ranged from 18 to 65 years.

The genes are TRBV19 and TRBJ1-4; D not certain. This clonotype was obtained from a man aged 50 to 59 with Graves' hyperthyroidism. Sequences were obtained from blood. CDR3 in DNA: TGTGCCAGTAGTAACCGGCGAGGTAATGAAAAACTGTTTTTT. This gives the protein CASSNRRGNEKLFF. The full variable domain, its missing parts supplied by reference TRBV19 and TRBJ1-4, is DGGITQSPKYLFRKEGQNVTLSCEQNLNHDAMYWYRQDPGQGLRLIYYSQIVNDFQKGDIAEGYSVSREKKESFPLTVTSAQKNPTAFYLCASSNRRGNEKLFFGSGTQLSVL.